Listed below are T cell receptor beta chains from one sample, sequenced in a study of cytomegalovirus exposure and HLA in healthy donors. Data came from immunoSEQ multiplex PCR; TCRdb stores just in-frame clones and leaves some out. This sample carries some 250,000 clones, roughly 82% of them seen once, and the ten largest clones take 5% to 6%. Sample: PBMCs. The source of these receptors is a woman in her 40s in good health and CMV-seropositive. Both conserved end residues are part of each CDR3. The D gene is left open where the match is weak. Size values are once, few and many counts, or a class for expanded clones, and some rows have none.

D,V,size,J,DNA,CDR3
TRBD2,TRBV11-2,.,TRBJ2-7,TGTGCCAGCAGCTTACTACGCGGGGGGTCCTACGAGCAGTACTTC,CASSLLRGGSYEQYF
TRBD2,TRBV30,.,TRBJ2-7,TGTGCCTGGAGGCTAGCGGGGGGGTCCTACGAGCAGTACTTC,CAWRLAGGSYEQYF
TRBD1,TRBV4-1,.,TRBJ1-6,TGCGCCAGCCGCCCCGGACAGGCGAGCTCCTATAATTCACCCCTCCACTTT,CASRPGQASSYNSPLHF
.,TRBV10-2,.,TRBJ1-2,TGCGCCAGCAGTGAGTGGGAGGGCAGGCGTGAGTTTTCCACCTTC,CASSEWEGRREFSTF
.,TRBV11-1,.,TRBJ1-1,TGTGCCAGCAGCTTGTATACCGGCGGCACTGAAGCTTTCTTT,CASSLYTGGTEAFF
TRBD2,TRBV5-1,.,TRBJ2-4,TGCGCCAGCAGCTTGAATTCCTACGGGACTAGCGGGAGGTCCAAAAACATTCAGTACTTC,CASSLNSYGTSGRSKNIQYF
.,TRBV30,.,TRBJ2-1,TGTGCCTGGAGCGCCTGGGCGGGAACCGGCAATGAGCAGTTCTTC,CAWSAWAGTGNEQFF
.,TRBV18,.,TRBJ2-5,TGTGCCAGCTCACGATCAGGGAAAGAGACCCAGTACTTC,CASSRSGKETQYF
TRBD2,TRBV4-1,.,TRBJ2-1,TGCGCCAGCAGCCAACTAGCGGGTGCCTTTTACAATGAGCAGTTCTTC,CASSQLAGAFYNEQFF
.,TRBV7-2,.,TRBJ2-7,TGTGCCAGCAACATGGGGGACTTACCCGTCTCCTACGAGCAGTACTTC,CASNMGDLPVSYEQYF
.,TRBV27,.,TRBJ2-7,TGTGCCAGCAGTTTATTCCCTAACAGTTACGAGCAGTACTTC,CASSLFPNSYEQYF
TRBD1,TRBV2,.,TRBJ1-5,TGTGCCAGCGGCGGGACAGGTAATAGCAATCAGCCCCAGCATTTT,CASGGTGNSNQPQHF
.,TRBV9,.,TRBJ2-3,TGTGCCAGCAGCAGTTTAGCGGTTACCACAGATACGCAGTATTTT,CASSSLAVTTDTQYF
.,TRBV19,.,TRBJ1-1,TGTGCCAGTAGTATTGCCAGGATGAACACTGAAGCTTTCTTT,CASSIARMNTEAFF
TRBD2,TRBV7-9,.,TRBJ2-7,TGTGCCGTTGGTGCACTAGCGGGCTCATACGAGCAGTACTTC,CAVGALAGSYEQYF
.,TRBV4-2,few,TRBJ2-7,TGTGCCAGCAGCCAAGACGCGCCGGGAATCTACGAGCAGTACTTC,CASSQDAPGIYEQYF
.,TRBV11-2,.,TRBJ1-1,TGTGCCAGCAGCCTAGGTTTTGTGGTCCCTCGGGGCACTGAAGCTTTCTTT,CASSLGFVVPRGTEAFF
TRBD2,TRBV19,.,TRBJ2-1,TGTGCCAGTAGTATGGGCTTAGCGGGCGACAATGAGCAGTTCTTC,CASSMGLAGDNEQFF
.,TRBV6-1,.,TRBJ2-7,TGTGCCAGCAGTGAACCTAACGAGCAGTACTTC,CASSEPNEQYF
TRBD1,TRBV6-1,.,TRBJ1-6,TGTGCCAGCAGTGAAGTAGGGACAGGGAACTCACCCCTCCACTTT,CASSEVGTGNSPLHF
.,TRBV19,.,TRBJ1-5,TGTGCCAGTAGTAATGGAGGGGCTAGCAATCAGCCCCAGCATTTT,CASSNGGASNQPQHF
.,TRBV6-6,.,TRBJ2-1,TGTGCCAGCAGCCTCAGCTCCTACAATGAGCAGTTCTTC,CASSLSSYNEQFF
.,TRBV5-4,.,TRBJ2-1,TGTGCCAGCAGCCCCTCCTCAGGCGGGATATCCTACAATGAGCAGTTCTTC,CASSPSSGGISYNEQFF
.,TRBV2,.,TRBJ1-3,TGTGCCAGCAGCGCCATCAACGGAGGCACCATATATTTT,CASSAINGGTIYF
.,TRBV29-1,.,TRBJ2-7,TGCAGCGTTGGTTCTATGTTCTACGAGCAGTACTTC,CSVGSMFYEQYF
.,TRBV5-4,few,TRBJ2-3,TGTGCCAGCAGCTCCATGGGGAGGGGGGTGACAGATACGCAGTATTTT,CASSSMGRGVTDTQYF
TRBD1,TRBV9,.,TRBJ2-7,TGTGCCAGCAGCCCTACAGGGGGCACCTACGAGCAGTACTTC,CASSPTGGTYEQYF
TRBD1,TRBV5-6,once,TRBJ2-2,TGTGCCAGCAGCTTGGGACAGGGGGTTAACACCGGGGAGCTGTTTTTT,CASSLGQGVNTGELFF
.,TRBV19,.,TRBJ2-7,TGTGCCAGTAGTATCGTGAGCGGACGACGATACGAGCAGTACTTC,CASSIVSGRRYEQYF
.,TRBV15,.,TRBJ1-2,TGTGCCACCAGCAGAGATCGTCCAGGGGCGATTGGCTACACCTTC,CATSRDRPGAIGYTF
TRBD1,TRBV6-1,.,TRBJ1-1,TGTGCCAGCAGCCCACAGGGGATAAACACTGAAGCTTTCTTT,CASSPQGINTEAFF
TRBD1,TRBV14,.,TRBJ1-6,TGTGCCAGCAGCGTATTCCGGGACAGTCAACTCAATTCACCCCTCCACTTT,CASSVFRDSQLNSPLHF
.,TRBV6-5,.,TRBJ1-1,TGTGCCAGCAGTCCTCAGGGGAACACTGAAGCTTTCTTT,CASSPQGNTEAFF
TRBD1,TRBV27,.,TRBJ1-2,TGTGCCAGCAGTTCGATCGGGACAGGGGGGAACTATGGCTACACCTTC,CASSSIGTGGNYGYTF
.,TRBV4-3,.,TRBJ2-2,TGCGCCAGCAGCCAAGATATGCTAGTGTTTACCGGGGAGCTGTTTTTT,CASSQDMLVFTGELFF
TRBD2,TRBV30,.,TRBJ2-5,TGTGCCTGGAGTTTGCGGGGGGCCCAAGAGACCCAGTACTTC,CAWSLRGAQETQYF
.,TRBV5-5,few,TRBJ2-7,TGTGCCAGCAGCTTGGTGGGGACAAGGGGCGCCTGGTACGAGCAGTACTTC,CASSLVGTRGAWYEQYF
TRBD2,TRBV7-3,.,TRBJ2-1,TGTGCCAGCAGCCCCCGGACTAGCGGGGCCTACAATGAGCAGTTCTTC,CASSPRTSGAYNEQFF
TRBD1,TRBV6-6,.,TRBJ2-5,TGTGCCACTTCGACAGGGAAGGGGGTAAGACAAGAGACCCAGTACTTC,CATSTGKGVRQETQYF
.,TRBV5-6,.,TRBJ1-5,TGTGCCAGCAGCTTTGGGCCCCTGGGTCAGCCCCAGCATTTT,CASSFGPLGQPQHF
TRBD1,TRBV14,.,TRBJ2-7,TGTGCCAGCAGCCTTTCGGGGACAGCGGCCTACGAGCAGTACTTC,CASSLSGTAAYEQYF
.,TRBV5-6,.,TRBJ1-4,TGTGCCAGCAGCTTGTTTAATAATGAAAAACTGTTTTTT,CASSLFNNEKLFF
TRBD1,TRBV5-1,.,TRBJ1-6,TGCGCCAGCAGCCGTAACCAGGGGGTTGGATCACCCCTCCACTTT,CASSRNQGVGSPLHF
.,TRBV5-6,.,TRBJ2-7,TGTGCCAGCAGCTCCTATACTTCCTCCTACGAGCAGTACTTC,CASSSYTSSYEQYF
TRBD2,TRBV27,.,TRBJ2-7,TGTGCCAGCAGTTGGCGGGGGGGGTCCGAGCAGTACTTC,CASSWRGGSEQYF
.,TRBV9,.,TRBJ1-2,TGTGCCAGTACTCCGACGGGATCCAATAACTATGGCTACACCTTC,CASTPTGSNNYGYTF
TRBD1,TRBV5-1,few,TRBJ2-2,TGCGCCAGCAGCGCGGGACAGGGGGCTCGTGCCGGGGAGCTGTTTTTT,CASSAGQGARAGELFF
TRBD1,TRBV19,.,TRBJ1-2,TGTGCCAGTAGGTTACTCCGGGACAGGGGATACGGCTACACCTTC,CASRLLRDRGYGYTF
TRBD1,TRBV2,.,TRBJ1-4,TGTGCCAGCAGAGGGGGGCAGGGGGTAACTAATGAAAAACTGTTTTTT,CASRGGQGVTNEKLFF
TRBD2,TRBV9,.,TRBJ2-5,TGTGCCAGCAGCGTAGAAGCGGGAGGGAGGGAGACCCAGTACTTC,CASSVEAGGRETQYF
TRBD1,TRBV5-1,once,TRBJ2-3,TGCGCCAGCAGCTTGGCCAGCAGGGGGATGGATACGCAGTATTTT,CASSLASRGMDTQYF
TRBD1,TRBV19,.,TRBJ2-2,TGTGCCAGTAGTATCCTCGGGACAGCAACCGGGGAGCTGTTTTTT,CASSILGTATGELFF
TRBD1,TRBV2,.,TRBJ1-5,TGTGCCAGCAGTGGTGACAGGGACAATCAGCCCCAGCATTTT,CASSGDRDNQPQHF
TRBD2,TRBV5-6,.,TRBJ2-1,TGTGCCAGCAGCTTGGTGCTAGCGGGAGCACTTGGCCTCGAGCAGTTCTTC,CASSLVLAGALGLEQFF
.,TRBV6-5,.,TRBJ2-7,TGTGCCAGCAGGTCTGACGGGAGCCACGAGCAGTACTTC,CASRSDGSHEQYF
TRBD1,TRBV27,.,TRBJ1-4,TGTGCCAGCAGTTTACGCGGCGCCGGGACAGCGCCTGAAAAACTGTTTTTT,CASSLRGAGTAPEKLFF
TRBD1,TRBV7-8,.,TRBJ1-5,TGTGCCAGCAGCCCAGATTTGGGACAGGTGGGGACTATGGGCTATAGCAATCAGCCCCAGCATTTT,CASSPDLGQVGTMGYSNQPQHF